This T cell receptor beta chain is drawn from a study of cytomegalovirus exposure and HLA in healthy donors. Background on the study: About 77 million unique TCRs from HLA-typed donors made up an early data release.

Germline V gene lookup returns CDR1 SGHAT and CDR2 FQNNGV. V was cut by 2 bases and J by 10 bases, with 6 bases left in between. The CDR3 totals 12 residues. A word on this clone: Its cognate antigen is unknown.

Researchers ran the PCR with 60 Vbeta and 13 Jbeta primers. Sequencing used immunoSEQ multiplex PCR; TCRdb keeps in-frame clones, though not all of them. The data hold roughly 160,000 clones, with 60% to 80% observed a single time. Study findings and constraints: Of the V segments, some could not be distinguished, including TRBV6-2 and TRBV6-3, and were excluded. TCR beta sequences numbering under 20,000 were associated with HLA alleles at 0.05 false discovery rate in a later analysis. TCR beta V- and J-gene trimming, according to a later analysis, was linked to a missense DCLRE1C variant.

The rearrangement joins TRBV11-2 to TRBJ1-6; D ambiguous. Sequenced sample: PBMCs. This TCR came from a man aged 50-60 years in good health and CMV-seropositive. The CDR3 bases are TGTGCCAGCAGCTTACCCGGGTCACCCCTCCACTTT. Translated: CASSLPGSPLHF.